A selection of T cell receptor beta chains follows, all from one sample in a study of tumor T cells in aggressive B-cell lymphoma. Sequencing used immunoSEQ multiplex PCR; TCRdb keeps in-frame clones, though not all of them. Here the sample spans 650 to 850 clones, 75% to 95% being singletons. The sample taken for sequencing was tumor tissue. These receptors all come from an adult with diffuse large B cell lymphoma. Both conserved end residues are part of each CDR3. Fields, in order: V gene, J gene, CDR3 length, CDR3 protein.

V: TRBV29-1
J: TRBJ2-5
length: 15
CDR3: CSAERTATLQETQYF

V: TRBV5-1
J: TRBJ1-1
length: 13
CDR3: CASSFLSNTEAFF

V: TRBV19
J: TRBJ1-2
length: 13
CDR3: CASSTQGRGGYTF

V: TRBV6-4
J: TRBJ2-7
length: 19
CDR3: CASSPPSLAGALFLYEQYF

V: TRBV9
J: TRBJ2-2
length: 14
CDR3: CASSVGGGTGELFF

V: TRBV7-9
J: TRBJ1-5
length: 13
CDR3: CASSLGGDRPQHF

V: TRBV9
J: TRBJ2-2
length: 18
CDR3: CASSVVLLRGDYTGELFF

V: TRBV7-6
J: TRBJ2-1
length: 11
CDR3: CASSLNNEQFF

V: TRBV2
J: TRBJ1-1
length: 13
CDR3: CASSLQGNTEAFF

V: TRBV7-2
J: TRBJ2-1
length: 15
CDR3: CASSPNGLAYNEQFF

V: TRBV9
J: TRBJ2-1
length: 15
CDR3: CASSARYSSNNEQFF

V: TRBV6-5
J: TRBJ1-2
length: 13
CDR3: CASSYTANYGYTF

V: TRBV15
J: TRBJ2-1
length: 14
CDR3: CATSGGVRRDEQFF

V: TRBV7-9
J: -
length: 13
CDR3: CASSWGDSYEQYF

V: TRBV27
J: TRBJ1-1
length: 13
CDR3: CASSFGVATEAFF

V: TRBV7-2
J: TRBJ2-2
length: 15
CDR3: CASSPWGRHTGELFF

V: TRBV19
J: TRBJ1-5
length: 13
CDR3: CASSMDSHQPQHF

V: TRBV5-1
J: TRBJ1-6
length: 14
CDR3: CASSLKQGNSPLHF

V: TRBV6-5
J: TRBJ1-3
length: 15
CDR3: CASILTGAPGNTIYF

V: TRBV5-1
J: TRBJ2-5
length: 13
CDR3: CASTTGRQETQYF

V: TRBV10-2
J: TRBJ1-1
length: 18
CDR3: CASSESGMITGDVTEAFF

V: TRBV7-3
J: TRBJ1-6
length: 16
CDR3: CASSPTPWTGSSPLHF

V: TRBV7-6
J: TRBJ1-6
length: 14
CDR3: CASSLLPGNSPLHF

V: TRBV9
J: TRBJ1-1
length: 14
CDR3: CASSAPGRDTEAFF

V: TRBV7-2
J: TRBJ2-7
length: 18
CDR3: CASSILPTTSGGIYEQYF

V: TRBV13
J: TRBJ2-7
length: 16
CDR3: CASSLTSGGVGDEQYF

V: TRBV7-2
J: TRBJ1-3
length: 14
CDR3: CASSPGGAANTIYF

V: TRBV11-3
J: TRBJ2-7
length: 11
CDR3: CASGRDYEQYF

V: TRBV19
J: TRBJ1-5
length: 15
CDR3: CASSITRGRDQPQHF

V: TRBV18
J: TRBJ2-1
length: 12
CDR3: CASSPGGYEQFF

V: TRBV30
J: TRBJ1-5
length: 12
CDR3: CAWNLRDQPQHF

V: TRBV19
J: TRBJ2-1
length: 14
CDR3: CASSIDSRQVEQFF

V: TRBV7-8
J: TRBJ1-2
length: 13
CDR3: CASSLAPAGIPTF

V: TRBV19
J: TRBJ2-1
length: 13
CDR3: CASSISGYNEQFF

V: TRBV29-1
J: TRBJ2-1
length: 13
CDR3: CSVASGGALEQFF